This TCR beta chain was obtained from a study of CD8 T cells in ankylosing spondylitis. About this clonotype itself: As yet, its antigen is unknown.

General study results and limits: In synovial fluid and blood from reactive arthritis, some motif variants were previously reported. A TCR beta motif of fewer than ten highly homologous variants appeared characteristic of ankylosing spondylitis blood. It was reported that disease-linked clones were significantly enriched in matched ankylosing spondylitis synovial fluid.

The authors made TCR beta libraries by quantitative 5'-RACE with molecular barcodes. A single record per CDR3 protein comes from TCRdb applying MiXCR to the 5' RACE reads. The sample gives roughly 180,000 distinct CDR3 sequences, around 13% of which show up once; about 17% is in the top ten. The sample comprised blood, either unsorted or a sorted T cell fraction (not recorded which). This clonotype was sampled from a male donor with ankylosing spondylitis or in good health (not recorded which).

In nucleotides, the CDR3 is TGTGCCTGGGCTACAGGGGATACCTACGAGCAGTACTTC. This translates into CAWATGDTYEQYF. The chain is built from TRBV30 and TRBJ2-7, with 7 nucleotides matching TRBD1. The length of the CDR3 is 13 residues. V dropped 5 bases and J dropped 2; count of bases not matched to a gene: 6. Looked up from germline, CDR1 is GTSNPN and CDR2 is SVGIG (reference sequence).